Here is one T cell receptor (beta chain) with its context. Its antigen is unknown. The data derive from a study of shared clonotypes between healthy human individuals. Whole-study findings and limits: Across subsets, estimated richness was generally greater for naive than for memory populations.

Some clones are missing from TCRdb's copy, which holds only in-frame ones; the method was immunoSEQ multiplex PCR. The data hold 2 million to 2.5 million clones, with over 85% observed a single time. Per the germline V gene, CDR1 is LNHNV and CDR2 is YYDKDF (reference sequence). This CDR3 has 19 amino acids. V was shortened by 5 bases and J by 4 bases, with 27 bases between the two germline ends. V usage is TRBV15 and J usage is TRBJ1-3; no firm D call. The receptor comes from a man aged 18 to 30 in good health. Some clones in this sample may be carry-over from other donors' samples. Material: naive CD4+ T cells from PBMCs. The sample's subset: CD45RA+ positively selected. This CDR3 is CATSQHFGTSMTLGNTIYF. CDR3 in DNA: TGTGCCACCAGCCAACATTTCGGCACTTCTATGACTCTCGGAAACACCATATATTTT.